This T cell receptor (beta chain) was captured by sequencing in a study of T cells in Graves' hyperthyroidism and ophthalmopathy. PBMCs stemmed from about 9.5 ml fresh peripheral blood. Amplification of TCR beta CDR3 regions used RNA as the template. Researchers ran a first-round RT-PCR on the TCR CDR3 using the HTBI primer set. Each CDR3 protein is one row after TCRdb ran MiXCR on the multiplex PCR reads. The sample has over 700,000 distinct CDR3 sequences, around 38% seen once. This clonotype was counted many times. Germline values: CDR1 SGHTA, CDR2 FQGNSA. The CDR3 is 13 residues long. V gave up 3 bases and J gave up 6 bases, with 11 bases separating them.

The V gene is TRBV7-2, the J gene TRBJ1-1, with D perhaps TRBD1 (6 bases). The receptor was isolated from a man younger than 30 with Graves' hyperthyroidism. The sequencing sample was made of blood. The CDR3 reads CASSFTGKAEAFF. For the CDR3, the DNA is TGTGCCAGCAGCTTCACAGGGAAGGCTGAAGCTTTCTTT.